This T cell receptor beta chain was obtained from a study of cytomegalovirus exposure and HLA in healthy donors. About the research overall: Ancestry clustering placed around 81% of 300 to 400 genotyped donors in the Caucasian-associated cluster.

The PCR employed 60 Vbeta primers together with 13 Jbeta primers. Sequenced by immunoSEQ multiplex PCR; TCRdb stores in-frame clones only, minus some. The profile covers about 160,000 clones, with roughly 80% appearing a single time and about 1.6% taken by the ten largest. V was pared by 3 bases and J by 4 bases, with 15 bases of the junction left unmatched. CDR1 and CDR2 from the germline V gene are MGHDK and SYGVNS. The CDR3 runs 18 residues. This clone is medium-sized in the sample. Its antigen is currently unknown. Study-level results: The only immune exposure information that was available was CMV serostatus. In a later analysis, V- and J-gene trimming of beta chains associated with a DCLRE1C missense variant, replicated independently.

V is TRBV25-1 and J is TRBJ2-7, with 10 nucleotides matching TRBD1. The sequence derives from a girl aged 10-17 years in good health and CMV-seropositive. Material for sequencing was PBMCs. CDR3 in amino acids: CASSDVMGQGPKGYEQYF. The CDR3 DNA reads TGTGCCAGCAGTGACGTGATGGGACAGGGGCCGAAGGGATACGAGCAGTACTTC.